This TCR beta chain was captured in a study of T cells in Graves' hyperthyroidism and ophthalmopathy. This clonotype showed up many times. Diagnoses were established using clinical symptoms, serum thyroxine and TRAb, thyroid ultrasound and orbital computed tomography. The TCR beta CDR3 regions underwent amplification using RNA transcripts as the source. HTBI primers were employed in a first-round RT-PCR of the TCR CDR3. TCRdb analysed the multiplex PCR reads with MiXCR anew, one entry per CDR3 protein. The sample carries more than 500,000 distinct CDR3 sequences, 15% to 20% recorded once. Germline V gene lookup returns CDR1 MDHEN and CDR2 SYDVKM. The CDR3 has 12 amino acids. The V and J ends lost 5 bases and 6 bases, in that order; junction bases with no gene match: 3.

The TCR comes from a woman under 40 with Graves' hyperthyroidism. The rearrangement links TRBV28 to TRBJ1-2; 7 bases align to TRBD1. Sequenced input: blood. The CDR3 spells CASSETGHGYTF. The CDR3 nucleotides read TGTGCCAGCAGTGAGACAGGGCATGGCTACACCTTC.